The present T cell receptor beta chain was sequenced within a study of T cell responses to AZD1222 COVID-19 vaccine. The germline V gene encodes CDR1 SGHNT and CDR2 YYREEE (reference sequence). V shed 4 bases and J 2 bases; nucleotides not matched to a gene: 6. This CDR3 has 16 amino acids. Some clones are missing from TCRdb's copy, which holds only in-frame ones; the method was immunoSEQ multiplex PCR. This table has roughly 130,000 clones, just over 85% appearing once. The gene calls are TRBV5-4 and TRBJ2-5; 12 bases map to TRBD2. The starting material was peripheral blood, obtained on day 0 of MenACWY control vaccination. The sequence derives from an adult in good health. The CDR3 is CASSRGLAGPQETQYF. The CDR3 bases are TGTGCCAGCAGCCGAGGACTAGCGGGACCACAAGAGACCCAGTACTTC.